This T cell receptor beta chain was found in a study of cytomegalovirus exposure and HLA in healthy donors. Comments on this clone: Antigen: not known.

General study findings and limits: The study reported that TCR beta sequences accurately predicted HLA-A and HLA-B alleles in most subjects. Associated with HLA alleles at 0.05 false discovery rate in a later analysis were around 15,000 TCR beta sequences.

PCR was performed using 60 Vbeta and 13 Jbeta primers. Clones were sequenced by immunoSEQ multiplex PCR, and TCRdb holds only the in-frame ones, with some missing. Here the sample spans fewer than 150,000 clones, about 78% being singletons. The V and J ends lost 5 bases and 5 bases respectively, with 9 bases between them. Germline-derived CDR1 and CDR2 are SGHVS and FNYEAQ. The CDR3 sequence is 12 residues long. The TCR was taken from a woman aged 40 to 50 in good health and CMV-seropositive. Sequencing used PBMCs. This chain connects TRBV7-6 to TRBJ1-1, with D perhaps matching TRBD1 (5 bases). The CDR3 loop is CASSLQETEAFF. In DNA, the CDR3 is TGTGCCAGCAGCCTACAGGAGACTGAAGCTTTCTTT.